The clone carrying this T cell receptor beta chain was seen once. The antigen remains undetermined. The germline gene is not matched at one end of the junction; a read error may be the cause. The data were taken from a study of tumor-infiltrating lymphocytes in primary liver carcinoma. Looking at the study overall: Surgical resection treated primary liver carcinoma in the patients.

This CDR3 has 15 amino acids. Germline CDR1 reads SGHAT; CDR2 reads FQNNGV. General study findings and limits: Since the samples were bulk and unsorted, the CD4+ and CD8+ repertoires were not compared. Tumor-adjacent and tumor-blood pairs shared a smaller degree of overlap than tumor region pairs.

TCR beta cDNA was made from 500 ng total RNA with a constant-region primer. Libraries covering TCR beta were generated through three nested multiplex PCR rounds (using a slightly modified ARM-PCR). Both of the initial two PCR rounds ran for about 11 cycles and employed TRBV1-TRBV30 forward primers alongside a C-beta reverse primer. TCRdb called the multiplex PCR reads again in MiXCR, with one record for every CDR3 protein. The data contain 310,000 or so distinct CDR3 sequences, approximately 64% of them seen just once; the ten biggest clones take up roughly 6%. Germline DNA was extracted too, while blood RNA derived from unsorted whole blood.

The source of this sequence is a man aged 35 to 55 with primary liver carcinoma and hepatitis B virus infection. The chain has TRBV11-2 and TRBJ1-5; D is unresolved. Sequenced: peripheral blood. CDR3 bases: TGTGCCAGCAACTTAGGTAGCTTCGGCAATCAGCCCCAGCATTTT. This gives the protein CASNLGSFGNQPQHF.